This T cell receptor (beta chain) was captured by sequencing in a study of CD8 T cells in Susac syndrome. Random hexamers were used to reverse transcribe an amount of roughly 0.5 to 1 ug RNA. Multiplex PCR with immunoSEQ amplified the TCR beta CDR3 across 54 Vbeta and 13 Jbeta. TCRdb reprocessed the immunoSEQ multiplex PCR reads via MiXCR and lists one record per CDR3 protein. The sample has over 120,000 distinct CDR3 sequences, around 94% seen once. The T cells that were sequenced for TCR beta were CD8+ and CD4+ cells from blood. The authors negatively isolated CD8+ and CD4+ T cells and FACS-enriched TEMRA cells. Sequencing used CD4+ T cells from PBMCs. The source of this sequence is a human donor in good health.

The CDR3 region is CATSRLAGGYEQFF. The CDR3 DNA follows: TGTGCCACCAGCCGTCTAGCGGGAGGGTATGAGCAGTTCTTC. V gene TRBV15 combines with J gene TRBJ2-1; 12 bases fit TRBD2. Germline values: CDR1 LNHNV, CDR2 YYDKDF (reference sequence). CDR3 size: 14 residues. The J segment lost 8 bases and the V segment lost 5 bases, leaving 4 bases of the junction unmatched.